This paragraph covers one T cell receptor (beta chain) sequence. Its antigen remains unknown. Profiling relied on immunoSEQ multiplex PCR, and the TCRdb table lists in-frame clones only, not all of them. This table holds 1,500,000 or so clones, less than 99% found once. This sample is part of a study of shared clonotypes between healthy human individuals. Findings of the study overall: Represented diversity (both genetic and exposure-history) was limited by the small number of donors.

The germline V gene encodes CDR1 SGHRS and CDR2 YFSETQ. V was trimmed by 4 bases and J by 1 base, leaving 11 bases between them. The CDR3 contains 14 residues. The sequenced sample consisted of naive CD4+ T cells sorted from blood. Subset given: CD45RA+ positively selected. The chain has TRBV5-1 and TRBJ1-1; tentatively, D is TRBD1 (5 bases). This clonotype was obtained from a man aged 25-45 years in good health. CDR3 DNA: TGCGCCAGCAGCCCAAGGACAAAGAACACTGAAGCTTTCTTT. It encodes CASSPRTKNTEAFF.